This section outlines one TCR beta chain sequence together with its context. Its antigen remains unidentified. Healthy bone marrow donors made up the donors. These data are taken from a study of cytomegalovirus exposure and HLA in healthy donors. Study-level points and caveats: Cytomegalovirus-associated status was assigned to around 160 TCR beta chains. It was reportedly the case that the classifier diagnosed cytomegalovirus status with high specificity and sensitivity. Specific recognition of CMV antigens was confirmed in vitro for three chains (all CMV-associated).

The V end lost 2 bases, the J end lost 0 bases, and 12 bases lay between the germline ends. The CDR3 length is 15 residues. The germline V gene has CDR1 SGHDT and CDR2 YYEEEE. In the PCR, 60 Vbeta and 13 Jbeta primers were used. Produced via immunoSEQ multiplex PCR; TCRdb's table is partial and in-frame only. The sample holds 160,000 or so clones, approximately 80% seen once. Source material: PBMCs. The clonotype comes from a young man in good health and CMV-seropositive. The chain combines TRBV5-6 with TRBJ2-7; maybe TRBD2 (7 bases). CDR3 bases: TGTGCCAGCAGCTTCAGGGGCGGGGGCTCCTACGAGCAGTACTTC. Protein: CASSFRGGGSYEQYF.